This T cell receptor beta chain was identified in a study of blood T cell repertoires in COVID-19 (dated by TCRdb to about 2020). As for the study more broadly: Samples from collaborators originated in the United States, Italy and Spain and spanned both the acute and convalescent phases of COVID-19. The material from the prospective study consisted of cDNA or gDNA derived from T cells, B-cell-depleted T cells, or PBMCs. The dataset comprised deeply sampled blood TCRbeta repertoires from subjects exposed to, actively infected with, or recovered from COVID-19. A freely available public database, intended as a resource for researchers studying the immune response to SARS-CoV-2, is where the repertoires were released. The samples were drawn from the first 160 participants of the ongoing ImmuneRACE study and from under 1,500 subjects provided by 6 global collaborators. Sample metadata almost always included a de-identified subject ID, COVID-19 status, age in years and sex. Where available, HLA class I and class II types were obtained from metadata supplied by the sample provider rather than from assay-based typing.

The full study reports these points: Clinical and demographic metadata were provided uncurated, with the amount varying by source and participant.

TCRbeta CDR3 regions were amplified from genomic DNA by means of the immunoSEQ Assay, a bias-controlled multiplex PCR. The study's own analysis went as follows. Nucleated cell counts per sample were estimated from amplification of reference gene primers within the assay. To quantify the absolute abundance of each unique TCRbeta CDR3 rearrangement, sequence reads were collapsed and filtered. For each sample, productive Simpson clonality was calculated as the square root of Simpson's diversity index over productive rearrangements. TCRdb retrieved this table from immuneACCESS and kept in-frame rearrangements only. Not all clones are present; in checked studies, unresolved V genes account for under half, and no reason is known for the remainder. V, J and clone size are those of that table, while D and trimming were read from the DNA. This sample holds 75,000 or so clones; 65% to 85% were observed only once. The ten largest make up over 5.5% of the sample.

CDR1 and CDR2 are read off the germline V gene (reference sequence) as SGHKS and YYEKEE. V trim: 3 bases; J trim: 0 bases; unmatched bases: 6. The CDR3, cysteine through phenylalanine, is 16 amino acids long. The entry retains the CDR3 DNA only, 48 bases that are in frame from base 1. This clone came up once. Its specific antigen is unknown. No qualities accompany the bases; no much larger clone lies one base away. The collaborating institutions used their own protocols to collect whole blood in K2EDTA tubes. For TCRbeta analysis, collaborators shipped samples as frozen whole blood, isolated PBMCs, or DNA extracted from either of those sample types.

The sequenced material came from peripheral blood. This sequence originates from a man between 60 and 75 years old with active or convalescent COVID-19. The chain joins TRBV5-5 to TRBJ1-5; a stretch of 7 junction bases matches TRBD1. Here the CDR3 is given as CASSSVGGDSNQPQHF. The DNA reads TGTGCCAGCAGCTCCGTAGGGGGCGATAGCAATCAGCCCCAGCATTTT.